This paragraph covers one T cell receptor (beta chain) sequence. The repertoire was sequenced with immunoSEQ multiplex PCR; TCRdb's copy has only in-frame clones and lacks some. The data contain about 29,000 clones, 70% to 90% of them singletons. These data originate in a study of blood T cell repertoires in COVID-19. Across the study: T cells, B-cell-depleted T cells, or PBMCs provided the cDNA or gDNA that served as material.

Per the germline V gene, CDR1 is KGHSH and CDR2 is LQKENI. V was pared by 3 bases and J by 3 bases, with 9 bases between. The CDR3 length is 15 residues. The V gene is TRBV18, the J gene TRBJ2-6, with a tentative D call TRBD2 (6 bases). This clonotype was sampled from a human donor in a cohort sampled during active COVID-19. The sequencing sample was made of peripheral blood. The CDR3: CASSPGGIGANVLTF. CDR3 DNA sequence: TGTGCCAGCTCACCCGGCGGGATTGGGGCCAACGTCCTGACTTTC.